This TCR beta chain was captured by sequencing in a study of breast tumors, draining lymph nodes, adjacent tissues. General study findings and limits: The lymph node origin of tumor T cells was framed as consistent with a hypothesis, not demonstrated. Compared with basal-like, luminal-like tumors shared significantly more repertoire with nontumor tissue. Compared with lymph nodes, tumors were less diverse; compared with nontumor tissue, more. Data fit most tumor T cells coming from lymph node, expanding in tumor.

A single record per CDR3 protein comes from TCRdb applying MiXCR to the multiplex PCR reads. This sample yields tens of thousands of distinct CDR3 sequences, of which 60% to 70% are seen a single time; more than 20% belongs to the top ten. Points on this clonotype: The antigen is unknown.

Germline CDR1 MNHNY, CDR2 SVGAGI (reference sequence). Trimming cost V 5 bases and J 7 bases; bases outside gene matches: 7. The CDR3 has 15 amino acids. The sample comprised tumor-adjacent breast tissue. The receptor's source is a female donor with breast cancer. Some clones in this sample may be carry-over from other donors' samples. This chain uses TRBV6-6 with TRBJ2-2; 10 positions match TRBD1. This chain's CDR3 is CASSPEGQGNGELFF. CDR3 coding DNA: TGTGCCAGCAGTCCTGAGGGACAGGGGAACGGGGAGCTGTTTTTT.